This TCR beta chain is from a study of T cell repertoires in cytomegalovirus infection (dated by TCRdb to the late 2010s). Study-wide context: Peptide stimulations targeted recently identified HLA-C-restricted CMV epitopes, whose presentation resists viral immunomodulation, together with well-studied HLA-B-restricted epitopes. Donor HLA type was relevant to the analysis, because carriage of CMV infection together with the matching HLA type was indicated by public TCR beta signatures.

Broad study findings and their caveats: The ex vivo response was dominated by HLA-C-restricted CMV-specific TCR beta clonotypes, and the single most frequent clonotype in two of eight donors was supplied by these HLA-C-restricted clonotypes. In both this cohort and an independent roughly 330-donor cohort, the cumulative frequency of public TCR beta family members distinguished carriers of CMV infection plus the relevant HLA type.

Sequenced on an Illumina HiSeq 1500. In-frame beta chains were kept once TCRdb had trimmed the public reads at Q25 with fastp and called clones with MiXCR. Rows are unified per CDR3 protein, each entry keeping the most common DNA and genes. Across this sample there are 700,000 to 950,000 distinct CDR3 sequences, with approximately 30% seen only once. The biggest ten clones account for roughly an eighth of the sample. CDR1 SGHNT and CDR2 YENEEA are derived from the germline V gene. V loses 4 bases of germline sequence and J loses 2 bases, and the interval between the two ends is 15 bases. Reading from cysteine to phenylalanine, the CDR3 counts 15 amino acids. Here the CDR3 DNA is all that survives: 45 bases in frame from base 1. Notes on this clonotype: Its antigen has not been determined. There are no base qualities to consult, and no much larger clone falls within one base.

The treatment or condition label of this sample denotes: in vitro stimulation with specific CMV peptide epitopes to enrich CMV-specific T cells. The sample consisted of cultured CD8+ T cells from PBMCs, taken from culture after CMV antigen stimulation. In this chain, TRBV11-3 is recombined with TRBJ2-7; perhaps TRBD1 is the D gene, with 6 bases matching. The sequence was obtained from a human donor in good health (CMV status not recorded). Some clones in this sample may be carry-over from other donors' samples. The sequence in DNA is TGTGCCAGCAGCTCCCCCCGGGACACCCCCTACGAGCAGTACTTC. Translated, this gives CASSSPRDTPYEQYF.